This is a list of T cell receptor beta chains from one sample in a study of regulatory dendritic cells for organ transplantation. Produced via immunoSEQ multiplex PCR; TCRdb's table is partial and in-frame only. The sample consists of 25,000 to 30,000 clones, 82% of them appearing once. Sequenced material: naive CD4+ T cells from blood. These receptors all stem from a human donor in good health. Both conserved end residues are part of each CDR3. The D gene is left open where the match is weak. Size tells how often a clone was seen (once, few, many) or the class of an expanded clone, and some rows leave it out.

j_call v_call clone_size d_call cdr3_nt cdr3_aa
TRBJ2-1 TRBV2 - TRBD2 TGTGCCAGCAGTGAAGCGCTGGGGGGGTACTCCTACAATGAGCAGTTCTTC CASSEALGGYSYNEQFF
TRBJ2-1 TRBV7-3 - TRBD2 TGTGCCAGCAGCCTAAAGAGGTGGTCGGGACTAGGGGCCGATGAGCAGTTCTTC CASSLKRWSGLGADEQFF
TRBJ1-2 TRBV7-8 - - TGTGCCAGCAGCTTAGGGGGGGATCACTATGGCTACACCTTC CASSLGGDHYGYTF
TRBJ2-7 TRBV9 - TRBD1 TGTGCCAGCAGCCCCACCGGGACAGTCTACGAGCAGTACTTC CASSPTGTVYEQYF
TRBJ2-7 TRBV21-1 - - TGTGCCAGCAGGGGACAGCCCTACGAGCAGTACTTC CASRGQPYEQYF
TRBJ1-5 TRBV6-5 few TRBD1 TGTGCCAGCAGTTATCAGGGGGGTCAGCCCCAGCATTTT CASSYQGGQPQHF
TRBJ1-4 TRBV19 - - TGTGCCAGTAGCGGGCGGGGGGCGCTGAGTTTTGAAAAACTGTTTTTT CASSGRGALSFEKLFF
TRBJ2-1 TRBV21-1 once - TGTGCCAGCAGCAAAGAATGGTGCAGATACAATGAGCAGTTCTTC CASSKEWCRYNEQFF
TRBJ1-5 TRBV5-1 - - TGCGCCAGCAGCTTGGAGGGGTCAGTCAATCAGCCCCAGCATTTT CASSLEGSVNQPQHF
TRBJ2-3 TRBV6-6 - TRBD2 TGTGCCAGCAGAAGACTAGCGGGGGCGACAGATACGCAGTATTTT CASRRLAGATDTQYF
TRBJ1-1 TRBV18 - - TGTGCCAGCTCGGACAGCCAGAACACTGAAGCTTTCTTT CASSDSQNTEAFF
TRBJ1-5 TRBV27 - - TGTGCCAGCACCTCGAGGATAGGCAATCAGCCCCAGCATTTT CASTSRIGNQPQHF
TRBJ1-5 TRBV6-1 - TRBD1 TGTGCCAGCAGCCCGACAGGGAATAGCAATCAGCCCCAGCATTTT CASSPTGNSNQPQHF
TRBJ1-2 TRBV6-1 - TRBD1 TGTGCCAGCAGTGGCAGGACAGGGGGCGACTATGGCTACACCTTC CASSGRTGGDYGYTF
TRBJ2-5 TRBV6-6 - TRBD1 TGTGCCAGCAGTTACTCGTGGGACAGCTCACAAGAGACCCAGTACTTC CASSYSWDSSQETQYF
TRBJ2-7 TRBV6-6 - TRBD2 TGTGCCAGCAGTTACTCGTCCGGGGGGGAGCAGTACTTC CASSYSSGGEQYF
TRBJ2-7 TRBV5-1 - TRBD1 TGCGCCAGCAGCTTGAGACAGGGGCCGACCTACGAGCAGTACTTC CASSLRQGPTYEQYF
TRBJ1-1 TRBV11-1 few - TGTGCCAGCAGCTTTATGTTGAACACTGAAGCTTTCTTT CASSFMLNTEAFF
TRBJ2-7 TRBV19 - TRBD1 TGTGCCAGTAGTATCGAGGGGGCGAGGGAGCAGTACTTC CASSIEGAREQYF
TRBJ2-7 TRBV11-3 - - TGTGCCAGCAGCTCACCAGGGGTAGACGAGCAGTACTTC CASSSPGVDEQYF
TRBJ2-2 TRBV7-2 - - TGTGCCAGCAGCTTTGACAGCACGTACACCGGGGAGCTGTTTTTT CASSFDSTYTGELFF
TRBJ2-3 TRBV27 - TRBD1 TGTGCCAGCAGTTTAAGGACAGGGCCCCCAGATACGCAGTATTTT CASSLRTGPPDTQYF
TRBJ1-6 TRBV6-4 - TRBD1 TGTGCCAGCAGGGTGACAGGGGCTGATAATTCACCCCTCCACTTT CASRVTGADNSPLHF
TRBJ1-2 TRBV2 - TRBD1 TGTGCCAGCGGGACAGGTAACAACTATGGCTACACCTTC CASGTGNNYGYTF
TRBJ1-6 TRBV7-2 - TRBD1 TGTGCCAGCAGCCGGGACAGATTTAATTCACCCCTCCACTTT CASSRDRFNSPLHF
TRBJ2-2 TRBV9 - - TGTGCCAGCAGCCCCCTACCTCCCGGGAACACCGGGGAGCTGTTTTTT CASSPLPPGNTGELFF
TRBJ1-1 TRBV10-1 - - TGCGCCAGCAGTCCGGGGCGGGGAGGGCAAACTGAAGCTTTCTTT CASSPGRGGQTEAFF
TRBJ1-1 TRBV19 - TRBD1 TGTGCCAGTAGGCGGGGGGACAGCAACACTGAAGCTTTCTTT CASRRGDSNTEAFF
TRBJ2-3 TRBV11-2 - TRBD2 TGTGCCAGCAGCTCGCGGGGGTATGGCACAGATACGCAGTATTTT CASSSRGYGTDTQYF
TRBJ1-1 TRBV5-1 few - TGCGCCAGCAGCTTGGCCGGGTACACTGAAGCTTTCTTT CASSLAGYTEAFF
TRBJ1-1 TRBV6-6 - - TGTGCCAGCACCCCCGGAAGAGGCAACGGGAACACTGAAGCTTTCTTT CASTPGRGNGNTEAFF
TRBJ1-3 TRBV9 once TRBD1 TGTGCCAGCAGCAGACAGGGGACTACTGGAAACACCATATATTTT CASSRQGTTGNTIYF
TRBJ2-1 TRBV2 - - TGTGCCAGCAGTAGTCTACCCACCATATCCTACAATGAGCAGTTCTTC CASSSLPTISYNEQFF
TRBJ1-2 TRBV18 - TRBD1 TGTGCCAGCTCGCCGGGACAGGGAAATGGCTACACCTTC CASSPGQGNGYTF
TRBJ2-1 TRBV4-1 - TRBD2 TGCGCCAGCAGCCGACGTAGCGGGGGGGCCGCAGTTGGCGATGAGCAGTTCTTC CASSRRSGGAAVGDEQFF
TRBJ1-1 TRBV11-3 - - TGTGCCAGCAGCTTAGATAGAATAGGACACATGAACACTGAAGCTTTCTTT CASSLDRIGHMNTEAFF
TRBJ1-2 TRBV19 - TRBD1 TGTGCCAGTAGCCGGGACAGGGTTGATGGCTACACCTTC CASSRDRVDGYTF
TRBJ2-1 TRBV7-2 - TRBD2 TGTGCCAGCAGCCCACCAGGACTAGCGGGGTTGAATGAGCAGTTCTTC CASSPPGLAGLNEQFF
TRBJ2-3 TRBV2 - TRBD1 TGTGCCAGCAGCACAGGGGCAGTGGCAGATACGCAGTATTTT CASSTGAVADTQYF
TRBJ1-5 TRBV6-1 - TRBD1 TGTGCCTCAGACCCGGGACAGGGGGCTGTGGAGCCCCAGCATTTT CASDPGQGAVEPQHF
TRBJ1-4 TRBV19 - TRBD1 TGTGCCAGTAGTACAACAGGGGGTAATGAAAAACTGTTTTTT CASSTTGGNEKLFF
TRBJ2-7 TRBV5-1 once - TGCGCCAGCAGCTTGGGGGACACAACCTACGAGCAGTACTTC CASSLGDTTYEQYF
TRBJ1-1 TRBV5-1 - - TGCGCCAGCAGCTTGGTGGCTGAGGACACTGAAGCTTTCTTT CASSLVAEDTEAFF
TRBJ1-3 TRBV11-3 once - TGTGCCAGCAGCTTAACGGGAGACGACTCTGGAAACACCATATATTTT CASSLTGDDSGNTIYF